The rows below give T cell receptor beta chains drawn from one sample of a study of Graves' ophthalmopathy and Graves' hyperthyroidism. TCRdb called the multiplex PCR reads again in MiXCR, with one record for every CDR3 protein. The sample contains approximately 150,000 distinct CDR3 sequences, approximately 40% of which appear only once. What was sequenced was peripheral blood. These receptors all come from a man aged 25-40 years with Graves' ophthalmopathy. Both conserved end residues are part of each CDR3. The D gene is left open where the match is weak.

j_call d_call v_call cdr3_aa
TRBJ1-1 - TRBV20-1 CSARTRYEAFF
TRBJ1-2 - TRBV6-1 CASSAGPTFYGYTF
TRBJ2-2 - TRBV28 CASRESGELFF
TRBJ1-2 TRBD1 TRBV28 CASSLGQAYGYTF
TRBJ1-5 - TRBV12-5 CASGLVVGGQYNQPQHF
TRBJ2-7 - TRBV12-3/TRBV12-4 CASSIRGFVDEQYF
TRBJ2-5 - TRBV7-9 CASRSMLGQKQETQYF
TRBJ1-6 TRBD1 TRBV6-1 CASKWTGPNSPLHF
TRBJ1-2 TRBD1 TRBV7-9 CASSLAGDRTNGYTF
TRBJ1-2 TRBD1 TRBV20-1 CSAREVRGHYGYTF
TRBJ2-7 TRBD2 TRBV19 CASSTTAGPYEQYF
TRBJ2-2 - TRBV10-1 CASSERGLGGELFF
TRBJ1-2 TRBD1 TRBV7-9 CASSLQGGDYGYTF
TRBJ2-5 TRBD2 TRBV11-3 CASSLGGIGGRAGEGRLQETQYF
TRBJ2-7 - TRBV6-1 CASSEEDSGSYEQYF
TRBJ2-7 - TRBV4-1 CASSQGTTQTYEQYF
TRBJ2-5 - TRBV5-1 CASSLGHPRETQYF
TRBJ2-4 - TRBV29-1 CSVEVDSNIQYF
TRBJ2-5 - TRBV5-1 CASSPGGTVQETQYF
TRBJ1-1 - TRBV4-1 CASRQGWGNTEAFF
TRBJ2-1 TRBD2 TRBV12-3/TRBV12-4 CASRNGLAGYNEQFF
TRBJ1-2 - TRBV4-1 CASSRESTNYGYTF
TRBJ1-1 - TRBV6-1 CASSDRGSTEAFF
TRBJ2-7 - TRBV7-9 CATSSSPIERQYF
TRBJ1-2 TRBD1 TRBV11-2 CASSRGGQNYGYTF
TRBJ1-2 TRBD1 TRBV28 CASRIYRQGANYGYTF
TRBJ1-6 - TRBV3-1 CASSQEGADNSPLHF
TRBJ2-7 TRBD2 TRBV6-5 CASSYSASGTSYEQYF
TRBJ1-5 - TRBV6-1 CASSSTAAGNQPQHF
TRBJ1-1 TRBD1 TRBV5-1 CASSLGQGFLNTEAFF
TRBJ1-1 - TRBV15 CATSPEGNTEAFF
TRBJ2-5 - TRBV7-3 CASSFGNPVTQETQYF
TRBJ1-3 - TRBV6-4 CASSGSVDGNTIYF
TRBJ1-1 TRBD1 TRBV12-3/TRBV12-4 CASSLGTGGNTEAFF
TRBJ1-2 - TRBV28 CAGGGNYGYTF
TRBJ1-2 - TRBV28 CASSLFPGTNYGYTF